The T cell receptor beta chain under discussion was sequenced for a study of T cells in Graves' hyperthyroidism and ophthalmopathy. TCR beta CDR3 sequences were amplified from RNA transcripts. First-round RT-PCR targeting the TCR CDR3 was performed with the HTBI primer set. A single record per CDR3 protein comes from TCRdb applying MiXCR to the multiplex PCR reads. The sample lists some 500,000 distinct CDR3 sequences, around 14% occurring once. Hyperthyroidism had been newly diagnosed in patients aged 18 to 65, and its duration was under 2 months. The PBMCs had their origin in more than 9.5 ml of fresh peripheral blood. The CDR3 is made up of 14 amino acids. Germline CDR1 and CDR2: LNHDA and SQIVND (reference sequence). The V end lost 3 bases, the J end lost 9 bases, and 17 bases lay between the germline ends.

V usage is TRBV19 and J usage is TRBJ2-5; possibly TRBD2 for D (5 bases). The TCR originated in a woman between 18 and 30 years old with Graves' hyperthyroidism. Material for sequencing was blood. This CDR3 is CASSIRRGAWAQYF. The CDR3 DNA sequence: TGTGCCAGTAGTATTCGCCGGGGAGCCTGGGCCCAGTACTTC.